Below, 3 T cell receptor beta chains from the same sample are listed, as sequenced in a study of T-cell reconstitution after alpha-beta-depleted transplantation in children. A TCRbeta library incorporating unique molecular identifiers was prepared. Using its own MiXCR run on the PCR reads, TCRdb lists one record per CDR3 protein. Of 400,000 to 500,000 distinct CDR3 sequences detected, roughly 11% appear once; the ten largest clones hold approximately 5%. The source was PBMCs from the stem cell graft donor, collected from the stem cell graft. The receptors originated from a human donor who donated a stem cell graft to a child with acute myeloid leukemia.

The sample holds a few counts of this clonotype. The rearrangement uses TRBV7-2 and TRBJ2-5; 7 bases are a match to TRBD2. Germline V gene sequence: CDR1 SGHTA, CDR2 FQGNSA. The CDR3 contains 13 residues. After removal of 5 bases from V and 3 bases from J, the junction contained 3 bases not matched to a gene. DNA of the CDR3: TGTGCCAGCAGCGATCGGGGGGAAGAGACCCAGTACTTC. Translating gives CASSDRGEETQYF. Looking up the rest from reference TRBV7-2 and TRBJ2-5 gives the full variable domain: GAGVSQSPSNKVTEKGKDVELRCDPISGHTALYWYRQSLGQGLEFLIYFQGNSAPDKSGLPSDRFSAERTGGSVSTLTIQRTQQEDSAVYLCASSDRGEETQYFGPGTRLLVL.

This clonotype has just a few counts. The chain couples TRBV19 to TRBJ2-7, with D perhaps matching TRBD1 (6 bases). The CDR3 loop spans 16 amino acids. Trimming cost V 4 bases and J 2 bases, with 18 bases left between them. Germline CDR1 reads LNHDA; CDR2 reads SQIVND (reference sequence). CDR3: CASSTDANRATYEQYF. The DNA of the CDR3 is TGTGCCAGTAGTACGGACGCGAACAGGGCCACCTACGAGCAGTACTTC.

This chain uses TRBV5-1 with TRBJ2-3; a weak D match, TRBD1 (6 bases). V lost 1 base to trimming and J lost 2 bases, with 11 bases between them. CDR1 is SGHRS, CDR2 YFSETQ, per germline. This CDR3 region has 15 residues. The CDR3 bases are TGCGCCAGCAGCTTGCCTCGGGACAACACAGATACGCAGTATTTT. Translating gives CASSLPRDNTDTQYF. The complete variable domain, with remaining parts taken from reference TRBV5-1 and TRBJ2-3, reads KAGVTQTPRYLIKTRGQQVTLSCSPISGHRSVSWYQQTPGQGLQFLFEYFSETQRNKGNFPGRFSGRQFSNSRSEMNVSTLELGDSALYLCASSLPRDNTDTQYFGPGTRLTVL.